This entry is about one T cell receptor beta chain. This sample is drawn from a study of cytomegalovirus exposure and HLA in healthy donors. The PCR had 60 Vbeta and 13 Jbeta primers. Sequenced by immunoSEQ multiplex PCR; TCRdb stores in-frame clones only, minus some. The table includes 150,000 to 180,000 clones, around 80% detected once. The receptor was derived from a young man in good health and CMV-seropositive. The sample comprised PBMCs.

The CDR3 loop is CASSPPGTRGTGELFF. DNA of the CDR3: TGTGCCAGCTCACCACCTGGGACTAGAGGCACCGGGGAGCTGTTTTTT. The J gene is TRBJ2-2, the V gene TRBV18; 8 bases match TRBD2. Trimming removed 0 bases from V and 4 bases from J; junction bases left unmatched: 4. The CDR3 sequence is 16 residues long. CDR1 and CDR2 from the germline V gene are KGHSH and LQKENI. The full variable domain, with the rest looked up from reference TRBV18 and TRBJ2-2, is NAGVMQNPRHLVRRRGQEARLRCSPMKGHSHVYWYRQLPEEGLKFMVYLQKENIIDESGMPKERFSAEFPKEGPSILRIQQVVRGDSAAYFCASSPPGTRGTGELFFGEGSRLTVL.